This T cell receptor beta chain comes out of a study of post-analysis software for immune sequencing data. Notes on the study in general: Same-batch preparations were strongly co-clustered by F measure. Included in a set of roughly five TRBV segments more frequent in patients than controls were TRBV5-6, TRBV5-1 and TRBV20-1.

J gave up 2 bases and V 6 bases, and 9 bases lay outside the gene matches. The CDR3 extends over 14 amino acids. The germline V gene encodes CDR1 SQVTM and CDR2 ANQGSEA. Regarding this clonotype: Antigen specificity is unknown.

Each TCR beta cDNA library carried unique molecular identifiers. Starting from around 0.96 to 9.9 million T cells, the study yielded approximately 500,000 cDNA molecules. TCRdb used MiXCR to reprocess the PCR reads, holding one entry per CDR3 protein. The sample contains some 800,000 distinct CDR3 sequences, more than 45% of which appear only once. The V and J genes are TRBV29-1 and TRBJ2-7, with 8 bases that match TRBD1. The source of this sequence is a girl aged 10 to 17 with multiple sclerosis. Sequencing was performed on blood. CDR3 in amino acids: CSVALSGGPYEQYF. DNA for the CDR3: TGCAGCGTCGCTTTGTCAGGGGGCCCCTACGAGCAGTACTTC.